A single sample gave rise to the 17 T cell receptor beta chains below, sequenced in a study of radiotherapy plus CTLA-4 blockade in lung cancer. Profiling relied on immunoSEQ multiplex PCR, and the TCRdb table lists in-frame clones only, not all of them. This sample yields about 45,000 clones, of which roughly 67% are seen a single time; roughly 25% belongs to the top ten. The input for sequencing was peripheral blood, taken from a patient treated with radiotherapy plus ipilimumab. Every receptor here comes from a human donor with non-small cell lung cancer who had a partial response to radiotherapy plus ipilimumab.

The chain couples TRBV4-1 to TRBJ1-2; D not resolved. This CDR3 comprises 13 residues. The V gene lost 0 bases and the J gene lost 3 bases, with 5 bases spanning the gap. CDR1 is MGHRA, CDR2 YSYEKL, per germline. CDR3 DNA: TGCGCCAGCAGCCAAGATTCGGACTATGGCTACACCTTC. This translates into CASSQDSDYGYTF.

V is TRBV29-1 and J is TRBJ2-1, with D perhaps matching TRBD2 (6 bases). Germline CDR1 reads SQVTM; CDR2 reads ANQGSEA. With 6 bases removed from V and 6 bases from J, the gap between germline ends came to 18 bases. This CDR3 comprises 14 residues. The CDR3 DNA is TGCAGCGTGAGCGCGGGAAATCTGGGCAATGAGCAGTTCTTC. Residues: CSVSAGNLGNEQFF.

This clone was counted a few times. The chain has TRBV6-5 and TRBJ1-6; the D gene is possibly TRBD1 (5 bases). V was cut by 5 bases and J by 2 bases, with 7 bases left in between. The CDR3 runs 14 residues. The germline CDR1 and CDR2 sequences are MNHEY and SVGAGI. The CDR3 DNA reads as TGTGCCAGCAGTGCAGGGCCCTATAATTCACCCCTCCACTTT. Translation gives CASSAGPYNSPLHF.

The V call is TRBV5-8, the J call TRBJ2-5, with TRBD2 as a possible D gene (5 bases). Trimming stripped 5 bases from V and 4 bases from J, with 9 bases between. The germline CDR1 and CDR2 sequences are SGHTS and YDEGEE. CDR3 length: 12 amino acids. The CDR3 loop is CASRVAGETQYF. As DNA, the CDR3 is TGTGCCAGCAGGGTTGCGGGAGAGACCCAGTACTTC.

This clone has a handful of counts. This chain links TRBV5-1 with TRBJ1-2, with 7 bases identical to TRBD1. Trimming took 0 bases from V and 4 from J; bases not matched to a gene: 6. This CDR3 is built from 15 residues. Per the germline V gene, CDR1 is SGHRS and CDR2 is YFSETQ. Here the CDR3 reads CASSLEGTAVYGYTF. The CDR3 DNA reads TGCGCCAGCAGCTTGGAGGGGACAGCCGTCTATGGCTACACCTTC. The complete variable domain, with remaining parts taken from reference TRBV5-1 and TRBJ1-2, reads KAGVTQTPRYLIKTRGQQVTLSCSPISGHRSVSWYQQTPGQGLQFLFEYFSETQRNKGNFPGRFSGRQFSNSRSEMNVSTLELGDSALYLCASSLEGTAVYGYTFGSGTRLTVV.

This clone was recorded only once. The chain recombines TRBV2 with TRBJ1-1, with 7 bases that match TRBD1. The CDR3 sequence is 13 residues long. Germline values: CDR1 SNHLY, CDR2 FYNNEI. Germline trimming cut 8 bases from V and 2 bases from J; bases unmatched to any gene: 5. The CDR3 reads CASVGQANTEAFF. The CDR3 bases are TGTGCCAGCGTCGGACAGGCCAACACTGAAGCTTTCTTT.

This clone was observed many times. CDR3 amino acids: CASSKRQGRTEQFF. CDR3 nucleotides: TGTGCCAGCAGCAAAAGACAGGGACGGACTGAGCAGTTCTTC. The chain has TRBV21-1 and TRBJ2-1; TRBD1, the D gene given by the table, was not confirmed from the DNA. TRBV21-1 counts as a pseudogene. The CDR3 has 14 residues.

This clone has only a few counts. V is TRBV2 and J is TRBJ2-7; 8 bases map to TRBD2. The CDR3 has 15 residues. CDR1 is SNHLY and CDR2 is FYNNEI in the germline V gene. After removal of 1 base from V and 3 bases from J, the junction contained 5 bases not matched to a gene. As DNA, the CDR3 is TGTGCCAGCAGTGAAGGGCCTAGCGGGTACTACGAGCAGTACTTC. Protein: CASSEGPSGYYEQYF.

This clone was counted at least ten times. The chain's CDR3 is CASSHREEGGGTGELFF. In DNA, the CDR3 is TGCGCCAGCAGCCACCGTGAGGAGGGGGGGGGCACCGGGGAGCTGTTTTTT. V usage is TRBV4-1 and J usage is TRBJ2-2; tentatively, D is TRBD2 (7 bases). Germline V CDR1 and CDR2: MGHRA, YSYEKL. The CDR3 covers 17 residues. Trimming stripped 3 bases from V and 4 bases from J, with 18 bases between.

The chain combines TRBV11-2 with TRBJ2-3; D call uncertain. The CDR3 consists of 15 residues. The V end was cut by 0 bases, the J end by 3 bases, with 10 bases between. Germline CDR1 reads SGHAT; CDR2 reads FQNNGV. The CDR3 DNA is TGTGCCAGCAGCTTAGACCCAGGTAGAACAGATACGCAGTATTTT. The encoded protein is CASSLDPGRTDTQYF.

The chain uses TRBV18 and TRBJ1-1; TRBD1 might be the D (5 bases). V was shortened by 3 bases and J by 4 bases, with 12 bases between the two germline ends. Germline CDR1 KGHSH, CDR2 LQKENI. The CDR3 length is 14 residues. This chain's CDR3 is CASSPLGGTTEAFF. The CDR3 bases are TGTGCCAGCTCACCCCTCGGGGGGACCACTGAAGCTTTCTTT.

The chain joins TRBV4-1 to TRBJ2-7, with 10 bases aligning to TRBD1. The CDR3 runs 15 residues. V shed 3 bases, J shed 4 bases, and the junction held 6 bases outside the gene matches. The germline gives CDR1 MGHRA, CDR2 YSYEKL. CDR3 in DNA: TGCGCCAGCAGCCAGGAGGACAGGGGGGGATACGAGCAGTACTTC. This codes for CASSQEDRGGYEQYF.

The rearrangement joins TRBV7-9 to TRBJ2-7; possible D gene TRBD2, 6 bases. The V gene's germline CDR1 is SEHNR and CDR2 FQNEAQ (reference sequence). V was shortened by 4 bases and J by 3 bases, with 16 bases between the two germline ends. CDR3 length: 15 residues. The CDR3 loop reads CASSSQGAGLYEQYF. The CDR3 region has the DNA TGTGCCAGCAGCTCTCAGGGAGCGGGCCTCTACGAGCAGTACTTC.

The rearrangement joins TRBV19 to TRBJ2-5; the match to TRBD2 covers 12 bases. The DNA end is more similar to TRBJ2-7, so the J call may be wrong. This CDR3 contains 15 residues. Per germline, CDR1 LNHDA and CDR2 SQIVND (reference sequence). CDR3: CASSRLAGVGDEQYF. For the CDR3, the DNA is TGTGCCAGTAGCAGACTAGCGGGAGTTGGGGACGAGCAGTACTTC.

The chain carries TRBV6-1 and TRBJ1-6, with 8 bases aligning to TRBD1. Germline trimming cut 8 bases from V and 13 bases from J; bases unmatched to any gene: 10. CDR3 size: 13 residues. Germline CDR1 reads MNHNS; CDR2 reads SASEGT. The CDR3 is CASQDRASGPLHF. CDR3 DNA sequence: TGTGCCAGCCAGGACAGGGCCTCAGGTCCCCTCCACTTT.

The chain uses TRBV9 and TRBJ2-1; 7 bases are shared with TRBD2. The CDR3 is 15 residues long. The germline V gene has CDR1 SGDLS and CDR2 YYNGEE. The ends lost 4 bases at V and 6 bases at J; junction bases unmatched: 10. In DNA, the CDR3 is TGTGCCAGCAGCCCCTTCGCGGGAGACCTCAATGAGCAGTTCTTC. Protein product: CASSPFAGDLNEQFF.

This chain links TRBV5-1 with TRBJ1-4; D is undetermined. CDR1 is SGHRS, CDR2 YFSETQ, per germline. This CDR3 region has 15 residues. Trimming removed 0 bases at V and 6 bases at J, with 12 bases between. In DNA, the CDR3 is TGCGCCAGCAGCTTGGGGGAGGCCGGCCATGAAAAACTGTTTTTT. Its translation: CASSLGEAGHEKLFF.